A single sample is the source of the 25 T cell receptor beta chains below, sequenced in a study of blood T cell repertoires in COVID-19. Profiling relied on immunoSEQ multiplex PCR, and the TCRdb table lists in-frame clones only, not all of them. The data contain over 200,000 clones, around 84% of them singletons. Material for sequencing was peripheral blood. These receptors all stem from a woman of 80 years or more with active or convalescent COVID-19.

This clone was counted between two and nine times. The rearrangement joins TRBV30 to TRBJ2-1; D perhaps matches TRBD2 (5 bases). V lost 2 bases, J lost 9 bases, and 11 bases lay in between. The CDR3 spans 12 residues. Germline V gene lookup returns CDR1 GTSNPN and CDR2 SVGIG (reference sequence). In nucleotides, the CDR3 is TGTGCCTGGAGTAGGACTGCCTTTGAGCAGTTCTTC. It translates to CAWSRTAFEQFF. Using reference TRBV30 and TRBJ2-1 for the parts outside the CDR3, the full variable domain is SQTIHQWPATLVQPVGSPLSLECTVEGTSNPNLYWYRQAAGRGLQLLFYSVGIGQISSEVPQNLSASRPQDRQFILSSKKLLLSDSGFYLCAWSRTAFEQFFGPGTRLTVL.

The chain combines TRBV15 with TRBJ1-2; D is undetermined. V was trimmed by 0 bases and J by 3 bases, leaving 8 bases between them. The CDR3 length is 14 residues. Germline CDR1 and CDR2: LNHNV and YYDKDF (reference sequence). The CDR3, as DNA: TGTGCCACCAGCAGAGATTTGGCAGACTATGGCTACACCTTC. Translated: CATSRDLADYGYTF.

This chain uses TRBV27 with TRBJ2-2; the match to TRBD1 covers 9 bases. Trimming removed 2 bases from V and 5 bases from J; junction bases left unmatched: 6. Germline V lookup: CDR1 MNHEY, CDR2 SMNVEV (reference sequence). The CDR3 contains 16 residues. CDR3 protein: CASSLNGQGWTGELFF. The DNA for the CDR3 is TGTGCCAGCAGTTTAAACGGACAGGGGTGGACCGGGGAGCTGTTTTTT.

The sample holds a few counts of this clone. The rearrangement uses TRBV18 and TRBJ1-1, with D unclear. Trimming cost V 7 bases and J 0 bases, with 9 bases left between them. The CDR3 length is 13 residues. The germline V gene encodes CDR1 KGHSH and CDR2 LQKENI. CDR3 nucleotide sequence: TGTGCCAGCTTCGACAATATGAACACTGAAGCTTTCTTT. It yields the protein CASFDNMNTEAFF.

The chain employs TRBV2 and TRBJ1-3, with D maybe TRBD1 (5 bases). Trimming removed 7 bases at V and 0 bases at J, with 13 bases between. CDR1 is SNHLY, CDR2 FYNNEI, per germline. The CDR3 runs 15 residues. The CDR3 loop is CASKKLGPSGNTIYF. As DNA, the CDR3 is TGTGCCAGCAAGAAGTTGGGGCCCTCTGGAAACACCATATATTTT.

The chain couples TRBV5-5 to TRBJ1-2; maybe TRBD1 (5 bases). Germline CDR1 SGHKS, CDR2 YYEKEE (reference sequence). This CDR3 has 14 amino acids. V gave up 3 bases and J gave up 3 bases, with 12 bases separating them. CDR3 loop: CASSYLTGDYGYTF. Written as DNA, the CDR3 is TGTGCCAGCAGCTACCTTACAGGAGACTATGGCTACACCTTC.

The CDR3 coding sequence is TGTGCCAGCAGTGGAGGGGTTCGGGAGACCCAGTACTTC. Translated: CASSGGVRETQYF. The V and J genes are TRBV6-6 and TRBJ2-5; D is possibly TRBD2 (6 bases). This CDR3 region has 13 residues. Trimming pared 5 bases from V and 5 bases from J, leaving 12 bases between. The V gene's germline CDR1 is MNHNY and CDR2 SVGAGI (reference sequence).

This clone was counted a single time. V gene TRBV30 combines with J gene TRBJ2-5, with 8 bases that match TRBD2. Trimming at V came to 2 bases and at J to 2 bases, leaving 4 bases not matched to a gene. Germline values: CDR1 GTSNPN, CDR2 SVGIG (reference sequence). This CDR3 is 14 amino acids long. CDR3 in amino acids: CAWSPSGGQETQYF. As DNA, the CDR3 is TGTGCCTGGAGTCCGTCGGGGGGGCAAGAGACCCAGTACTTC.

The chain recombines TRBV5-6 with TRBJ2-3; D gene uncertain. The CDR3 is 14 residues long. Germline CDR1 and CDR2: SGHDT and YYEEEE. The V end was cut by 4 bases, the J end by 1 base, with 10 bases between. The CDR3 spells CASSPVLGTDTQYF. The CDR3 DNA is TGTGCCAGCAGCCCGGTCCTAGGCACAGATACGCAGTATTTT. Full variable domain (rest looked up from reference TRBV5-6 and TRBJ2-3): DAGVTQSPTHLIKTRGQQVTLRCSPKSGHDTVSWYQQALGQGPQFIFQYYEEEERQRGNFPDRFSGHQFPNYSSELNVNALLLGDSALYLCASSPVLGTDTQYFGPGTRLTVL.

The chain carries TRBV7-9 and TRBJ2-7; 7 nucleotides align to TRBD1. Germline V gives CDR1 SEHNR, CDR2 FQNEAQ (reference sequence). J lost 2 bases, V lost 5 bases, and 6 bases had no gene match. The CDR3 runs to 14 residues. This CDR3 reads CASSVTGVTYEQYF. CDR3 DNA sequence: TGTGCCAGCAGCGTAACAGGGGTGACCTACGAGCAGTACTTC. The entire variable domain, with the rest obtained from reference TRBV7-9 and TRBJ2-7, is as follows: DTGVSQNPRHKITKRGQNVTFRCDPISEHNRLYWYRQTLGQGPEFLTYFQNEAQLEKSRLLSDRFSAERPKGSFSTLEIQRTEQGDSAMYLCASSVTGVTYEQYFGPGTRLTVT.

The chain recombines TRBV6-5 with TRBJ2-2; 8 nucleotides line up with TRBD2. V shed 6 bases, J shed 3 bases, and the junction held 6 bases outside the gene matches. Germline CDR1 MNHEY, CDR2 SVGAGI. The CDR3 length is 15 residues. CDR3 sequence (DNA): TGTGCCAGCAGCAGGTCGGGAGGGGACACCGGGGAGCTGTTTTTT. Residues: CASSRSGGDTGELFF.

CDR3 sequence reads: CASSQVRGPQHF. The CDR3 DNA reads TGTGCCAGCAGCCAAGTTCGGGGGCCCCAGCATTTT. J is TRBJ1-5 and V is TRBV3-1 (or the pseudogene TRBV3-2); unclear D gene. V was trimmed by 1 base and J by 9 bases, leaving 7 bases between them. The CDR3 length is 12 residues. Germline CDR1 reads LGHDT; CDR2 reads YNNKEL (reference sequence).

This clone has only one observation. The chain recombines TRBV7-2 with TRBJ2-4; 8 positions agree with TRBD1. This CDR3 region has 18 residues. Unmatched junction bases numbered 9, after V lost 2 bases and J lost 0 bases. Germline lookup yields CDR1 SGHTA and CDR2 FQGNSA. CDR3 DNA sequence: TGTGCCAGCAGCTTAAATTCCGGGACAGGTGGAGCCAAAAACATTCAGTACTTC. It specifies CASSLNSGTGGAKNIQYF.

The chain carries TRBV5-1 and TRBJ2-2; D is undetermined. The CDR3 sequence is 15 residues long. Trimming cost V 4 bases and J 0 bases, with 10 bases left between them. CDR1 and CDR2 (germline): SGHRS, YFSETQ. CDR3 bases: TGCGCCAGCAGCCCTCCTACGTCGAACACCGGGGAGCTGTTTTTT. Translated: CASSPPTSNTGELFF.

V is TRBV5-1 and J is TRBJ1-2, with 9 bases aligning to TRBD1. The V gene's germline CDR1 is SGHRS and CDR2 YFSETQ. The CDR3 is made up of 15 amino acids. The ends lost 0 bases at V and 7 bases at J; junction bases unmatched: 7. CDR3 in DNA: TGCGCCAGCAGCTTGGGGACAGGGGAGGGCGGTGGCTACACCTTC. This translates into CASSLGTGEGGGYTF.

V and J are TRBV28 and TRBJ2-5; D may be TRBD2 (5 bases). Trimming took 5 bases from V and 5 from J, leaving 18 bases between them. The CDR3 sequence is 15 residues long. Germline CDR1 is MDHEN and CDR2 is SYDVKM. The CDR3 region has the DNA TGTGCCAGCAGTGCCCCCCGGGGAGTGGGCGAGACCCAGTACTTC. Its translation is CASSAPRGVGETQYF.

The rearrangement joins TRBV19 to TRBJ1-2; TRBD1 is a possible D gene (6 bases). Per germline, CDR1 LNHDA and CDR2 SQIVND (reference sequence). The CDR3 is made up of 15 amino acids. Trimming removed 7 bases from V and 4 bases from J, with 19 bases in between. The CDR3 coding sequence is TGTGCCAGTAATGATCAGGGGATTTCACGCTATGGCTACACCTTC. Residues: CASNDQGISRYGYTF.

The rearrangement joins TRBV6-5 to TRBJ2-3; TRBD1 is a possible D gene (6 bases). CDR3 size: 15 residues. Deletions cut 7 bases from V and 2 bases from J, with 16 bases between. From germline, CDR1 is MNHEY and CDR2 SVGAGI. The CDR3 DNA reads as TGTGCCAGCACGGCCGGGACAACCATCACAGATACGCAGTATTTT. It encodes CASTAGTTITDTQYF.

The gene calls are TRBV7-9 and TRBJ1-1; 7 positions match TRBD1. The CDR3 consists of 12 residues. Germline V CDR1 and CDR2: SEHNR, FQNEAQ (reference sequence). J gave up 10 bases and V 5 bases, and 7 bases lay outside the gene matches. The CDR3 sequence is CASSPMTGLAFF. For the CDR3, the DNA is TGTGCCAGCAGCCCAATGACAGGGTTAGCTTTCTTT.

The table lists this clone with a few counts. V usage is TRBV6-1 and J usage is TRBJ1-6; TRBD1 matches at 8 bases. The CDR3 is made up of 15 amino acids. V dropped 1 base and J dropped 10; count of bases not matched to a gene: 6. CDR1 and CDR2 (germline): MNHNS, SASEGT. The CDR3 here is CASSEVGQGGSPLHF. CDR3 in DNA: TGTGCCAGCAGTGAAGTCGGACAGGGCGGCTCACCCCTCCACTTT.

CDR3 coding DNA: TGTGCCAGCAGCCCTCCCGGAGATACGCAGTATTTT. As protein: CASSPPGDTQYF. The V call is TRBV5-4, the J call TRBJ2-3, with D uncertain. Between the trimmed V and J ends, which lost 4 bases and 5 bases, there was a span of 8 bases. CDR3 length: 12 amino acids. The germline gives CDR1 SGHNT, CDR2 YYREEE (reference sequence).

V gene TRBV29-1 combines with J gene TRBJ2-3; 8 bases are a match to TRBD2. CDR1 and CDR2 (germline): SQVTM, ANQGSEA. J gave up 5 bases and V 5 bases, and 18 bases lay outside the gene matches. The CDR3 runs 17 residues. The CDR3 nucleotides are TGCAGCGTTAAGGATCTCGGGAGGGGTTCGGTCGGAGATACGCAGTATTTT. This encodes CSVKDLGRGSVGDTQYF.

The rearrangement links TRBV7-8 to TRBJ1-2; TRBD1 might be the D (5 bases). Germline CDR1 reads SGHVS; CDR2 reads FQNEAQ. The CDR3 has 11 amino acids. V gave up 4 bases and J gave up 8 bases, with 8 bases separating them. CDR3 in DNA: TGTGCCAGCAGCTCCCGACAGGGCTACACCTTC. Amino acids: CASSSRQGYTF. The full variable domain, rest sourced from reference TRBV7-8 and TRBJ1-2, is GAGVSQSPRYKVAKRGQDVALRCDPISGHVSLFWYQQALGQGPEFLTYFQNEAQLDKSGLPSDRFFAERPEGSVSTLKIQRTQQEDSAVYLCASSSRQGYTFGSGTRLTVV.

The chain employs TRBV11-3 and TRBJ1-1; 7 bases are a match to TRBD1. CDR1 and CDR2 from the germline V gene are SGHNT and YENEEA. V dropped 7 bases and J dropped 8; count of bases not matched to a gene: 7. This CDR3 has 12 residues. The CDR3 coding sequence is TGTGCCAGCACCCCCCTGACAGGGGAAGCTTTCTTT. This translates into CASTPLTGEAFF.

This sequence joins TRBV5-4 and TRBJ2-5, with 9 bases aligning to TRBD2. The CDR3 covers 15 residues. V shed 5 bases, J shed 2 bases, and the junction held 7 bases outside the gene matches. CDR1 and CDR2 (germline): SGHNT, YYREEE (reference sequence). CDR3 DNA: TGTGCCAGCAGTTCGTCTAGCGGGATACAAGAGACCCAGTACTTC. It codes for CASSSSSGIQETQYF.